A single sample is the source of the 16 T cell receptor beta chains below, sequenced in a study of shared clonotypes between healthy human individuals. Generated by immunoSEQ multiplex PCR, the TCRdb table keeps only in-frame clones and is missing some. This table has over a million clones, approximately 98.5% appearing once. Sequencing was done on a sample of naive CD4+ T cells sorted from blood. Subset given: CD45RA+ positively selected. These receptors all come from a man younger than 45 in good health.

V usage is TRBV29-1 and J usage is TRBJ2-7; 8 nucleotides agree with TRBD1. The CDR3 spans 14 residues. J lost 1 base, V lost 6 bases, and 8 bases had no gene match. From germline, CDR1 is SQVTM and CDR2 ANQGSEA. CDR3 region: CSVGWTGKSYEQYF. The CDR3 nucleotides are TGCAGCGTGGGATGGACAGGGAAATCCTACGAGCAGTACTTC.

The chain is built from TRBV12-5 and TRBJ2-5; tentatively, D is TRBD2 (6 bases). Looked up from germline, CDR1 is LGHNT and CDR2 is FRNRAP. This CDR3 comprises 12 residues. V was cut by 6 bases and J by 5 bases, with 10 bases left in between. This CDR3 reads CASGGSEETQYF. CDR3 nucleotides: TGTGCTAGTGGCGGGAGTGAGGAGACCCAGTACTTC.

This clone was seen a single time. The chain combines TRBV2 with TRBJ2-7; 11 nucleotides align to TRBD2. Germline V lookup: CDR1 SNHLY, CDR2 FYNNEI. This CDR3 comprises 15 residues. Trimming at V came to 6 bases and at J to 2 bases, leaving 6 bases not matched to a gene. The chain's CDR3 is CASRATSGIAYEQYF. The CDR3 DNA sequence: TGTGCCAGCAGGGCGACTAGCGGGATCGCCTACGAGCAGTACTTC.

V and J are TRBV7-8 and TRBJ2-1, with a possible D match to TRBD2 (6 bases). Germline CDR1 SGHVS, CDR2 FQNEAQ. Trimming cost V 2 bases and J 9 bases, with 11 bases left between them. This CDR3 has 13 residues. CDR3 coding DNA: TGTGCCAGCAGCTTATCTCAGGAGGGTGAGCAGTTCTTC. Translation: CASSLSQEGEQFF.

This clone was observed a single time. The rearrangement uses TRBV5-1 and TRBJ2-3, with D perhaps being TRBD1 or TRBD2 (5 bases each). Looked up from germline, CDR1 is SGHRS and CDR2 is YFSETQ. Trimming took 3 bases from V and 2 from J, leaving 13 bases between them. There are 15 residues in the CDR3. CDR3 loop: CASSSRDGITDTQYF. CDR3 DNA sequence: TGCGCCAGCAGCTCACGGGACGGAATCACAGATACGCAGTATTTT.

CDR3 in DNA: TGTGCCAGCAGCTCCGGGACTAGCGGCTACGAGCAGTACTTC. Protein product: CASSSGTSGYEQYF. The chain combines TRBV7-8 with TRBJ2-7; 11 bases align to TRBD2. The trim removed 4 bases at V and 3 bases at J, leaving 2 bases unmatched. The CDR3 has 14 amino acids. CDR1 SGHVS and CDR2 FQNEAQ come from the germline V gene.

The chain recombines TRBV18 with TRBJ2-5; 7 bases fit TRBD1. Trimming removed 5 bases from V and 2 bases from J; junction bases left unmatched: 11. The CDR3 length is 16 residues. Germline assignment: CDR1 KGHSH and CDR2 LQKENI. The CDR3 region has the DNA TGTGCCAGCTCAAGCCCAAGTGACAGGGCACAAGAGACCCAGTACTTC. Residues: CASSSPSDRAQETQYF.

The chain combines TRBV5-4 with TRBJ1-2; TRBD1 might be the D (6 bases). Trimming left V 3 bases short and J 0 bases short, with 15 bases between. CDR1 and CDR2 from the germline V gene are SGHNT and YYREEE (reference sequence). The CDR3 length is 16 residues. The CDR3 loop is CASSSPQGGTNYGYTF. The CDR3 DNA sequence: TGTGCCAGCAGCTCACCCCAAGGGGGAACTAACTATGGCTACACCTTC.

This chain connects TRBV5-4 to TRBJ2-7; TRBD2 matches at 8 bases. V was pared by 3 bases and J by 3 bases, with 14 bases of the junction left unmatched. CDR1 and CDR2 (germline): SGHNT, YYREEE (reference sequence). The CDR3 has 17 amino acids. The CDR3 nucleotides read TGTGCCAGCAGCTCCAAACCCCTAAGCGGGAGTAGCTACGAGCAGTACTTC. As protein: CASSSKPLSGSSYEQYF.

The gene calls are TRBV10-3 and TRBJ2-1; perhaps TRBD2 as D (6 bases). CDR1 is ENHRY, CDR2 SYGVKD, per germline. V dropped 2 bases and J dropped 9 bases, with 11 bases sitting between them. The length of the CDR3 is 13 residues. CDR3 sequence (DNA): TGTGCCATCAGTGAGCTGGTGGGGGGTGAGCAGTTCTTC. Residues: CAISELVGGEQFF.

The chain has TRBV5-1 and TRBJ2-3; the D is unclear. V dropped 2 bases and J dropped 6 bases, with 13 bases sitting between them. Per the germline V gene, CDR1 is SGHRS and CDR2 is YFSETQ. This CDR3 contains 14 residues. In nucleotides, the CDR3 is TGCGCCAGCAGCTTAAGAGAGATGAGCGATACGCAGTATTTT. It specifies CASSLREMSDTQYF.

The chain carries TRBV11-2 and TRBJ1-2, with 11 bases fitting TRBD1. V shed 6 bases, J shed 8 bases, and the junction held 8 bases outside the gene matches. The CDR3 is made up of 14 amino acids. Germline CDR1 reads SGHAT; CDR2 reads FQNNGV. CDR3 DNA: TGTGCCAGCAGTCCGGACAGGGGGCAGTCGGGCTACACCTTC. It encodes CASSPDRGQSGYTF. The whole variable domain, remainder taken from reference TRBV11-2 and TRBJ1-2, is EAGVAQSPRYKIIEKRQSVAFWCNPISGHATLYWYQQILGQGPKLLIQFQNNGVVDDSQLPKDRFSAERLKGVDSTLKIQPAKLEDSAVYLCASSPDRGQSGYTFGSGTRLTVV.

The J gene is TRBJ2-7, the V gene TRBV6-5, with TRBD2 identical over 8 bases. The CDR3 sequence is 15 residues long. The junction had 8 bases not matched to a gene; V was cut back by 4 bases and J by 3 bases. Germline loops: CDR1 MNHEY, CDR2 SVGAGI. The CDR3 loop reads CASSSGLAVVYEQYF. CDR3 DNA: TGTGCCAGCAGTTCCGGACTAGCAGTAGTCTACGAGCAGTACTTC.

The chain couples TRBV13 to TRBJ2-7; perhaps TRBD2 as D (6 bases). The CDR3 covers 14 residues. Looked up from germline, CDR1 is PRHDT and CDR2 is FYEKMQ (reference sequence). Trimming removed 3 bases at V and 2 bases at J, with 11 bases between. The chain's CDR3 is CASSFGLLAYEQYF. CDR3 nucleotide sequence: TGTGCCAGCAGCTTCGGACTACTCGCCTACGAGCAGTACTTC. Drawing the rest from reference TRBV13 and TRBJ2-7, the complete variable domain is AAGVIQSPRHLIKEKRETATLKCYPIPRHDTVYWYQQGPGQDPQFLISFYEKMQSDKGSIPDRFSAQQFSDYHSELNMSSLELGDSALYFCASSFGLLAYEQYFGPGTRLTVT.

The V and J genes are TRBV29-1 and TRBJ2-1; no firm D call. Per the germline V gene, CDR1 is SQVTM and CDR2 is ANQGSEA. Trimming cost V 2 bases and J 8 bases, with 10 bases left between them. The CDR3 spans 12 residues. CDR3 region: CSVEKGLDEQFF. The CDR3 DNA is TGCAGCGTTGAAAAAGGGCTCGATGAGCAGTTCTTC.

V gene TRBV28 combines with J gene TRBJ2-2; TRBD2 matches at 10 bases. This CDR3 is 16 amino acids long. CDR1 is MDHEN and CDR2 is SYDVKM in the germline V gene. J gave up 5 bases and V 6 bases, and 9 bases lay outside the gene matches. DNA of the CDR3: TGTGCCAGCAGACCCGCTAGCGGGAGAGGTACCGGGGAGCTGTTTTTT. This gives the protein CASRPASGRGTGELFF.